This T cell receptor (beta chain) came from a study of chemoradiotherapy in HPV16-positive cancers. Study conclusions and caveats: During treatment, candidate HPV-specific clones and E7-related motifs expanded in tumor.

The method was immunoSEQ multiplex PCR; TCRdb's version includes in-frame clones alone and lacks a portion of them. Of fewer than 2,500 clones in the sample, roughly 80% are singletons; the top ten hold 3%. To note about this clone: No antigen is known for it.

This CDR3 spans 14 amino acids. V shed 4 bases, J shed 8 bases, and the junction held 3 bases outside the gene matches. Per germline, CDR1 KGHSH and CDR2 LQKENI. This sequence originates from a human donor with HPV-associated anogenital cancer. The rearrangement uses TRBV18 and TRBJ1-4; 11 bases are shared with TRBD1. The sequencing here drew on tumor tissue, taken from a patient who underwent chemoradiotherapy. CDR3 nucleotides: TGTGCCAGCTCACGGGACAGGGGGAACGAAAAACTGTTTTTT. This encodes CASSRDRGNEKLFF. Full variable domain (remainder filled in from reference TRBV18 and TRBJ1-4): NAGVMQNPRHLVRRRGQEARLRCSPMKGHSHVYWYRQLPEEGLKFMVYLQKENIIDESGMPKERFSAEFPKEGPSILRIQQVVRGDSAAYFCASSRDRGNEKLFFGSGTQLSVL.